This T cell receptor beta chain appears in the sequencing data of a study of cytomegalovirus exposure and HLA in healthy donors (TCRdb year 2017). Regarding the complete study: According to an earlier analysis of several hundred of the donors, about 180 million T cells yielded over 90 million unique TCR beta sequences and 250 to 350 Gb of sequence data. An early release that covered fewer than 750 HLA-typed donors contained 250 to 350 gigabases of sequencing data and tens of millions of unique TCR sequences. Of the approximately 400 genotyped donors, roughly 76% were placed in the genetic ancestry cluster associated with self-reported Caucasian donors. The study aimed to test whether signatures of past pathogen exposure could be identified by cataloging public T cell receptors. The T cell repertoires of 666 subjects were profiled by immunosequencing and related to cytomegalovirus serostatus. A separate validation cohort of over a hundred different subjects was used in addition to the approximately 640-subject first cohort. To predict cytomegalovirus infection status, the study combined high-throughput TCR immunosequencing, statistical association of individual TCRs with disease status, and machine learning. A later analysis re-examined previously published TCR beta repertoires from more than 550 donors and added high-resolution HLA genotyping to investigate patterns of TCR occurrence. Rather than drawing on any new phenotypic data, the later analysis identified candidate immune exposures from TCR beta sequences and the way those sequences occurred across donors. An earlier analysis of 587 of the donors used high-throughput TCR beta sequencing to judge whether each TCR beta V gene segment behaved as functional or pseudogenic. Donor age, sex, ethnicity and CMV serostatus were collected together with the repertoire data. Genome-wide SNP genotypes for about 55% of the roughly 670 donors were used in a later genetic analysis, which treated that subset as a discovery cohort. Every repertoire in the discovery cohort had been generated on one and the same sequencing platform. Both class I and class II loci were covered by HLA typing, at four-digit resolution. The number of typed donors differed by locus: 629-630 for A, B, C, DRB1 and DQB1; roughly 510 for DQA1; fewer than 610 for DPA1; and 400 to 480 for DPB1. Roughly five DR-DQ haplotypes were handled as single units for association and clustering, since linkage in the cohort was strong. Among around 400 genotyped donors of the cohort, an average of around 250,000 unique TCR beta nucleotide sequences was sequenced per donor, of which approximately 18% were non-productive.

The cohort was made up of 500 to 850 healthy bone marrow donors. All cohort members were sampled while nominally healthy, although unrecorded immune exposures were likely present. The donor was CMV seronegative and belonged to the group of several hundred seronegative cohort members. A peripheral blood sample was collected from each donor, and TCR beta sequencing was performed on peripheral blood mononuclear cells. The Qiagen DNeasy Blood Extraction Kit was used to extract genomic DNA from the blood cell samples. Results the study describes overall, beyond this receptor: A group of highly shared sequence variants was considered likely to be a technical artifact of the sequencing pipeline. Immune exposure information for the cohort was limited to CMV serostatus. In vitro tests confirmed that a few of the cytomegalovirus-associated TCR beta chains recognize cytomegalovirus antigens. In an earlier analysis of approximately 590 of the donors, most TCR beta V segments appeared in productive rearrangements about 87% or about 30% of the time, broadly matching IMGT annotations. Specific HLA alleles were associated with more than 15,000 TCR beta sequences at a false discovery rate of 0.05 in a later analysis. A later genetic analysis reported fewer N-insertions in productive TCRs among donors in an Asian-associated ancestry cluster than the approximately 670-donor mean. Correlated functional status among segregating V segments might reflect linkage disequilibrium, but an unknown experimental factor could not be ruled out. An association between a missense DCLRE1C variant and V-gene and J-gene trimming of TCR beta chains was found in a later genetic analysis and replicated in an independent cohort. Some IMGT-functional V segments, including TRBV6-2 and TRBV6-3, could not be told apart with the 87-base-pair reads, so those segments were excluded. The authors suggested that the approach could potentially be generalized to other disease states and immunological phenotypes. According to a later analysis, parvovirus B19, influenza, CMV and Epstein-Barr virus appeared linked to several top co-occurrence clusters. Cytomegalovirus status was reported to be diagnosed by the classifier with high specificity and sensitivity in both the original and validation cohorts. Because counts were too low, roughly 16 rarely observed V segments, including chromosome 9 orphons, were left out of the earlier analysis of 500 to 750 of the donors. A total of about 150 TCR beta chains were listed by the study as associated with cytomegalovirus. Strong co-occurrence of HLA alleles, especially DR and DQ, made assigning TCR associations to individual alleles difficult. Roughly uniform sequencing depth across donors was assumed in presence/absence analyses, although this assumption may not hold. Most CMV-associated TCR beta chains appeared to be HLA-restricted in a later analysis, and the HLA associations seemed to be driven largely by CMV exposure. A later analysis found that TCR association rates varied across HLA loci, with DRB1 alleles showing the most associated TCRs and HLA-C alleles the fewest. Compared with equally common non-associated chains, HLA-associated TCR beta chains in a later analysis were more clonally expanded and had lower generation probabilities. In this cohort, only TCR beta chains were sequenced, and detectable features were limited by the absence of alpha or paired-chain data. Most TCR sequences were seen in very few donors, while some public TCRs were found in many individuals. A further reported finding was that TCR beta sequences accurately predicted the HLA-A and HLA-B alleles for most subjects in the first cohort. Because HLA typing was unavailable for some donors at each locus, only the typed subset was used in association tests.

Library preparation employed the immunoSEQ multiplex PCR assay. A mixture of 60 forward primers for TCR Vbeta segments and 13 reverse primers for TCR Jbeta segments was used in the multiplex PCR. The CDR3 region of rearranged TCR beta genes was amplified from genomic DNA by a multiplex PCR assay. Amplified TCR beta libraries were sequenced as 87-base-pair reads on the Illumina HiSeq System. Turning to the authors' computational methods: A later analysis tallied roughly 78 million unique TCR beta chains across the 700 or so repertoires, and about 12 million of those chains were shared by two or more donors. To remove PCR and sequencing errors, raw reads were error-corrected and collapsed into unique sequences using a nearest-neighbor algorithm that merged closely related sequences. CDR3 sequences were aligned to IMGT reference sequences to assign V, D and J gene segments. Each retained sequence needed at least a six-nucleotide match to both a V gene segment and a J gene segment. Rearrangements were called productive when the CDR3 lacked stop codons and stayed in frame with V and J; all others were non-productive. CDR3 was defined according to IMGT convention as the region running from the second conserved V-encoded cysteine to the conserved J-encoded phenylalanine. The earlier analysis of about 560 of the donors excluded any sequence lacking an unambiguous match to a single V gene segment. In an earlier analysis of a few hundred of the donors, a V segment was called functional when productive rearrangements were above 56.7%, and segregating when the standard deviation between donors exceeded 5%. To diagnose cytomegalovirus status from the catalog of TCR beta chain sequences, a statistical classification framework was built. V and J gene assignment, in a later analysis, came from comparing TCR nucleotide sequences with IMGT/GENE-DB human TR gene sequences. In a later analysis, CDR3 sequences and most-parsimonious VDJ recombination scenarios were assigned using the TCRdist pipeline. In a later analysis, every TCR beta chain was defined by the combination of its CDR3 amino acid sequence and its V-gene family, and reads without a unique V-gene family were dropped. A later analysis removed 592 highly shared, low-generation-probability nucleotide sequences to deal with suspected cross-contamination and a sequencing artifact. In a later analysis, a clonal expansion index for each public chain was calculated from normalized within-repertoire ranks of inferred template counts. In a later analysis, generation probabilities were computed using a VDJ recombination model fitted to out-of-frame rearrangements, and the results were checked against IGoR. In a later analysis, TCR-TCR, TCR-HLA and TCR-CMV co-occurrence was scored with hypergeometric tests, and a repertoire-size bias correction was applied to TCR pairs. In a later analysis, false discovery rates were estimated by permuting HLA or CMV assignments 20 times. In a later analysis, co-occurring TCRs were grouped using DBSCAN, with TCRdist sequence similarity added in when clustering inside HLA-allele-positive subsets. Repertoires with fewer than 30,000 or more than 120,000 public chains were left out of co-occurrence clustering, as were a few repertoires with anomalous nucleotide sharing. TCRdb stores this immuneACCESS table with in-frame sequences only. Part of the clones is absent; in the studies checked, under half of the shortfall reflects unresolved V genes, and no reason is known for the rest. The DNA was the basis for D and trimming; V, J and clone size are from that table. A total of 85,000 to 130,000 clones appear in this sample, approximately 80% of them only once. The top ten constitute roughly 3.6% of the sample.

According to the germline V gene (reference sequence), CDR1 reads GTSNPN and CDR2 reads SVGIG. Taken from cysteine to phenylalanine, the CDR3 has 13 residues. Left in the record is the CDR3 DNA by itself, 39 bases read in frame from the first base. From V the trimming removes 2 bases and from J it removes 5 bases, while the gene matches leave 3 bases of the junction unaccounted for. As to this clone: No antigen is known for it. No base qualities exist here, and no much larger clone lies one base off it.

Sequenced input: PBMCs. This TCR was recovered from a man in his sixties in good health and CMV-seronegative. Rearrangement joined TRBV30 to TRBJ1-5; TRBD1 agrees with 7 junctional bases. The CDR3 reads CAWSLQGYQPQHF. Here is the DNA: TGTGCCTGGAGTTTACAGGGGTATCAGCCCCAGCATTTT.